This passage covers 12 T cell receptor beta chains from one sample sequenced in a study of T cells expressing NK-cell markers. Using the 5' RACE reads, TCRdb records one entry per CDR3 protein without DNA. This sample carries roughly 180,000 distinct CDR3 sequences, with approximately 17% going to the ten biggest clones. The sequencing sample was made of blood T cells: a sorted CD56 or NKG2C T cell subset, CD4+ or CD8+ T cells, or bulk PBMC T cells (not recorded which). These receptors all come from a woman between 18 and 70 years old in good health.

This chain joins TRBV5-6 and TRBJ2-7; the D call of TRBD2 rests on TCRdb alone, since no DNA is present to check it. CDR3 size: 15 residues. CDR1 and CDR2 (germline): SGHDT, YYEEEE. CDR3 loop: CASRYRAQLDYEQYF.

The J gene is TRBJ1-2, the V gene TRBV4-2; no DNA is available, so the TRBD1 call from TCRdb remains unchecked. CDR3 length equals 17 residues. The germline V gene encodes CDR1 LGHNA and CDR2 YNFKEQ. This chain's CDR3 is CASSQDQGARGNYGYTF.

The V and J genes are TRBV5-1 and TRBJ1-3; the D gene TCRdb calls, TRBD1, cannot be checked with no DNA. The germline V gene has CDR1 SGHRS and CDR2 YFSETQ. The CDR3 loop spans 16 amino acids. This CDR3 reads CASSLGTGGAGNTIYF.

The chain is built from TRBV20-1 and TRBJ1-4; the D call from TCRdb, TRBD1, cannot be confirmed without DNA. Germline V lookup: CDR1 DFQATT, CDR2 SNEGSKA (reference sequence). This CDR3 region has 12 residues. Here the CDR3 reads CSYAGQDEKLFF.

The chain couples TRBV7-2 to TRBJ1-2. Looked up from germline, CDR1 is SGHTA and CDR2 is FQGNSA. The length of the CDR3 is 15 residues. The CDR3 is CASSLSRTGTYGYTF.

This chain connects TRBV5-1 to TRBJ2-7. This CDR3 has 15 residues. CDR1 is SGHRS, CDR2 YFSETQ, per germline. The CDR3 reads CASSNEASDPYEQYF.

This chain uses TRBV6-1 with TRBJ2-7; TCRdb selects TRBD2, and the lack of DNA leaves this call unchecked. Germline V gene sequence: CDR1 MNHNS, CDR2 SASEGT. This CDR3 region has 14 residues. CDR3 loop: CASRPTVPLHEQYF.

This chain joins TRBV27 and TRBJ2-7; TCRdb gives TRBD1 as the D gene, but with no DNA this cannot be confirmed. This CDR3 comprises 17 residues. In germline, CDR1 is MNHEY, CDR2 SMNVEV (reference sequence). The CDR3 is CASSPGRGGTGAYEQYF.

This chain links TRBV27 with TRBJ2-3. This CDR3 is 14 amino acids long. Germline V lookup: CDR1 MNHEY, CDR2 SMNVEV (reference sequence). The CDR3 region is CASSSLGLVGTQYF.

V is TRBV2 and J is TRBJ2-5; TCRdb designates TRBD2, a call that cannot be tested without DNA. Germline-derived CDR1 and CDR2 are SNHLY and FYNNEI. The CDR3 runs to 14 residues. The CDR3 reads CASSVVRGWETQYF.

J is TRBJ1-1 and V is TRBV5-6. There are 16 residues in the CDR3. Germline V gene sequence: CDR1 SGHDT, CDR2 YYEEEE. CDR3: CASSKNVGRSNTEAFF.

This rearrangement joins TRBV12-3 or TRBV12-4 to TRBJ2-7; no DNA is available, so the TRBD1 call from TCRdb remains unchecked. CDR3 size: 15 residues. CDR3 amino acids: CASSLGGQGLDEQYF.